This T cell receptor (beta chain) was documented in a study of patients and donors after allogeneic stem cell transplantation. This clonotype was detected only a few times. TCRdb recomputed calls from the RT-PCR reads with MiXCR, one row per CDR3 protein. The sample includes roughly 180,000 distinct CDR3 sequences, roughly two fifths seen only once; the top ten take 30% to 35%. The CDR3 loop spans 12 amino acids. Germline V CDR1 and CDR2: MNHEY, SMNVEV (reference sequence). Trimming removed 5 bases from V and 9 bases from J, with 12 bases in between. Sequenced material: blood, either unsorted or a sorted T cell fraction (not recorded which). This sequence was found in a human donor who was either an allogeneic HSCT recipient or a stem cell or donor lymphocyte infusion donor (not recorded which). It is not recorded whose cells these are; they may come from a transplant donor. The V and J genes are TRBV27 and TRBJ2-3; D is uncertain. The CDR3 region has the DNA TGTGCCAGCAGTAACCTACACCTGACGCAGTATTTT. Amino acids: CASSNLHLTQYF.